Listed here are 6 T cell receptor beta chains from one sample, sequenced in a study of cytomegalovirus exposure and HLA in healthy donors. The primer mix had 60 Vbeta and 13 Jbeta primers. The data were produced by immunoSEQ multiplex PCR, yet TCRdb's version contains in-frame clones alone and is incomplete. The sample yields some 190,000 clones, about 80% seen once. The sequenced sample consisted of PBMCs. The receptors were sampled from a man between 18 and 35 years old in good health and CMV-seronegative.

In this sample, this clone turned up a few times. The rearrangement links TRBV6-5 to TRBJ2-5, with TRBD1 as a possible D gene (5 bases). The CDR3 consists of 14 residues. CDR1 and CDR2 from the germline V gene are MNHEY and SVGAGI. V dropped 4 bases and J dropped 4 bases, with 13 bases sitting between them. CDR3 DNA sequence: TGTGCCAGCAGTTTCGGCCCAGGGTTAGAGACCCAGTACTTC. It yields the protein CASSFGPGLETQYF.

This chain joins TRBV2 and TRBJ2-1; the match to TRBD2 covers 9 bases. The J segment lost 9 bases and the V segment lost 8 bases, leaving 8 bases of the junction unmatched. The CDR3 covers 13 residues. Germline V CDR1 and CDR2: SNHLY, FYNNEI. The CDR3 DNA follows: TGTGCCAGCCGACTAGCGGTCCACACTGAGCAGTTCTTC. It is translated as CASRLAVHTEQFF.

The V call is TRBV7-3, the J call TRBJ2-5; a possible D gene is TRBD1 (6 bases). The DNA end is a closer match to TRBJ2-7, so the J assignment may be wrong. The CDR3 consists of 15 residues. Germline V gives CDR1 SGHTA, CDR2 FQGTGA. CDR3 bases: TGTGCCAGCAGCGCATTCGAGGGGGTCGCCTACGAGCAGTACTTC. This codes for CASSAFEGVAYEQYF.

This clone was picked up one time. V is TRBV7-9 and J is TRBJ1-4; D is possibly TRBD1 (5 bases). The V and J ends lost 0 bases and 4 bases respectively, with 15 bases between them. The CDR3 sequence is 17 residues long. Germline V CDR1 and CDR2: SEHNR, FQNEAQ (reference sequence). CDR3 region: CASSLAGPTADNEKLFF. The CDR3 region has the DNA TGTGCCAGCAGCTTAGCGGGCCCGACAGCTGATAATGAAAAACTGTTTTTT.

The chain recombines TRBV27 with TRBJ1-4, with D possibly matching TRBD1 (5 bases). The CDR3 runs to 13 residues. Germline CDR1 MNHEY, CDR2 SMNVEV (reference sequence). Between the trimmed V and J ends, which lost 5 bases and 7 bases, there was a span of 11 bases. DNA for the CDR3: TGTGCCAGCAGTACTACCAGGGTTGAAAAACTGTTTTTT. The encoded protein is CASSTTRVEKLFF.

The chain recombines TRBV15 with TRBJ2-1; D may be TRBD1 (5 bases). The CDR3 runs to 17 residues. Germline V gene sequence: CDR1 LNHNV, CDR2 YYDKDF (reference sequence). V gave up 3 bases and J gave up 7 bases, with 22 bases separating them. Here the CDR3 reads CATSRKGLGQGRNEQFF. Here the CDR3 DNA reads TGTGCCACCAGCAGGAAAGGCCTCGGGCAGGGTAGGAATGAGCAGTTCTTC.